The 15 T cell receptor beta chains in this list originate from one sample, sequenced in a study of radiotherapy plus CTLA-4 blockade in lung cancer. Sequencing was performed with immunoSEQ multiplex PCR; in TCRdb, only in-frame clones are kept and a portion is missing. The sample includes over 50,000 clones, around 80% of them seen just once. The input for sequencing was peripheral blood, taken from a patient treated with radiotherapy plus ipilimumab. The source of these receptors is a human donor with non-small cell lung cancer who had a partial response to radiotherapy plus ipilimumab.

This clone was seen only once. This sequence joins TRBV5-4 and TRBJ2-7, with 8 nucleotides matching TRBD2. The CDR3 is 13 residues long. CDR1 and CDR2 from the germline V gene are SGHNT and YYREEE (reference sequence). V lost 4 bases to trimming and J lost 3 bases; unmatched junction nucleotides: 3. The DNA of the CDR3 is TGTGCCAGCAGCCCCGGGGGGGGCTACGAGCAGTACTTC. Translation gives CASSPGGGYEQYF.

The chain joins TRBV6-6 to TRBJ2-7, with 7 bases that match TRBD1. CDR1 is MNHNY, CDR2 SVGAGI, per germline (reference sequence). V lost 8 bases and J lost 2; bases outside the gene matches: 9. The CDR3 spans 14 residues. CDR3 coding DNA: TGTGCCAGCGCCCCCGGGACAGTTGCCTACGAGCAGTACTTC. Its translation is CASAPGTVAYEQYF.

V gene TRBV5-5 combines with J gene TRBJ2-6; D call uncertain. The germline V gene encodes CDR1 SGHKS and CDR2 YYEKEE (reference sequence). The CDR3 runs to 18 residues. Between the trimmed V and J ends, which lost 1 base and 1 base, there was a span of 15 bases. The CDR3 nucleotides are TGTGCCAGCAGCTTGTTTTTACCAAGGAGATCTGGGGCCAACGTCCTGACTTTC. The encoded protein is CASSLFLPRRSGANVLTF. Together with reference TRBV5-5 and TRBJ2-6, the CDR3 gives the full variable domain: DAGVTQSPTHLIKTRGQQVTLRCSPISGHKSVSWYQQVLGQGPQFIFQYYEKEERGRGNFPDRFSARQFPNYSSELNVNALLLGDSALYLCASSLFLPRRSGANVLTFGAGSRLTVL.

The chain joins TRBV11-2 to TRBJ2-2; 7 bases align to TRBD2. CDR1 SGHAT and CDR2 FQNNGV come from the germline V gene. This CDR3 has 15 amino acids. V shed 2 bases, J shed 6 bases, and the junction held 6 bases outside the gene matches. Written as DNA, the CDR3 is TGTGCCAGCAGCTTAAGCGGGGTGGGTGCCGGGGAGCTGTTTTTT. Its protein product is CASSLSGVGAGELFF.

The rearrangement joins TRBV7-2 to TRBJ2-3; TRBD2 matches 11 bases. Germline CDR1 is SGHTA and CDR2 is FQGNSA. The CDR3 runs 16 residues. Trimming cost V 5 bases and J 4 bases; bases outside gene matches: 8. The CDR3 loop reads CASSVVAGGRSDTQYF. CDR3 bases: TGTGCCAGCAGCGTCGTAGCGGGGGGGCGCTCAGATACGCAGTATTTT.

A few counts support this clone. The V gene is TRBV29-1, the J gene TRBJ2-2; TRBD2 agrees at 7 bases. V gave up 6 bases and J gave up 2 bases; unmatched junction bases: 18. Germline V gene sequence: CDR1 SQVTM, CDR2 ANQGSEA. The CDR3 has 18 amino acids. The chain's CDR3 is CSVGAGTTGPRNTGELFF. In DNA form, the CDR3 reads TGCAGCGTAGGAGCCGGGACTACCGGCCCGAGAAACACCGGGGAGCTGTTTTTT.

V and J are TRBV5-1 and TRBJ1-1, with 9 bases lining up with TRBD1. The CDR3 has 16 residues. CDR1 is SGHRS, CDR2 YFSETQ, per germline. V lost 3 bases, J lost 3 bases, and 9 bases stayed unmatched. CDR3: CASSSRAGTGYTEAFF. The CDR3 nucleotides are TGCGCCAGCAGCTCTCGTGCCGGGACAGGGTACACTGAAGCTTTCTTT. The variable domain in full, with the rest retrieved from reference TRBV5-1 and TRBJ1-1, is KAGVTQTPRYLIKTRGQQVTLSCSPISGHRSVSWYQQTPGQGLQFLFEYFSETQRNKGNFPGRFSGRQFSNSRSEMNVSTLELGDSALYLCASSSRAGTGYTEAFFGQGTRLTVV.

The chain carries TRBV9 and TRBJ1-1, with D perhaps matching TRBD1 (5 bases). CDR1 and CDR2 (germline): SGDLS, YYNGEE. Trimming took 0 bases from V and 2 from J, leaving 11 bases between them. CDR3 length equals 15 residues. The DNA for the CDR3 is TGTGCCAGCAGCGTAGGTTTAGGGGCTAACACTGAAGCTTTCTTT. It translates to CASSVGLGANTEAFF.

The chain couples TRBV5-6 to TRBJ2-1, with TRBD1 matching over 10 bases. With 0 bases clipped from V and 13 bases from J, the junction kept 10 bases outside the gene matches. The CDR3 is made up of 15 amino acids. In germline, CDR1 is SGHDT, CDR2 YYEEEE. CDR3 sequence (DNA): TGTGCCAGCAGCTTGGGTCCCGGGACAGGGGTCACACAGTTCTTC. This encodes CASSLGPGTGVTQFF.

The CDR3 spells CASSGGQGDWIYGYTF. The CDR3 DNA follows: TGTGCCAGCAGTGGGGGACAGGGGGATTGGATCTATGGCTACACCTTC. This chain connects TRBV6-1 to TRBJ1-2, with TRBD1 matching 11 bases. CDR1 and CDR2 (germline): MNHNS, SASEGT. The CDR3 runs to 16 residues. J was trimmed by 4 bases and V by 4 bases; bases with no gene match: 8.

There are a few counts of this clone. The rearrangement links TRBV9 to TRBJ2-5, with TRBD2 matching over 13 bases. The V segment lost 4 bases and the J segment 2 bases; nucleotides outside the gene matches: 5. Germline V gene lookup returns CDR1 SGDLS and CDR2 YYNGEE. The CDR3 loop spans 16 amino acids. CDR3 coding DNA: TGTGCCAGCAGCACCCGACTAGCGGGGGGACAAGAGACCCAGTACTTC. It translates to CASSTRLAGGQETQYF.

The chain joins TRBV19 to TRBJ1-6; 7 bases line up with TRBD1. This CDR3 is built from 14 residues. Germline CDR1 is LNHDA and CDR2 is SQIVND (reference sequence). V shed 10 bases, J shed 6 bases, and the junction held 9 bases outside the gene matches. The CDR3 bases are TGTGCCACCGCCCGGGACAGATTTAATTCACCCCTCCACTTT. It codes for CATARDRFNSPLHF.

The CDR3 loop is CASSFRATGFMNTEAFF. CDR3 in DNA: TGTGCCAGCAGTTTTAGGGCGACAGGGTTCATGAACACTGAAGCTTTCTTT. The genes are TRBV27 and TRBJ1-1, with 7 bases aligning to TRBD1. V gave up 3 bases and J gave up 0 bases; unmatched junction bases: 10. Per the germline V gene, CDR1 is MNHEY and CDR2 is SMNVEV (reference sequence). The CDR3 length is 17 residues.

The chain couples TRBV7-8 to TRBJ2-1; 7 nucleotides agree with TRBD1. The CDR3 consists of 16 residues. The V segment lost 4 bases and the J segment 6 bases; nucleotides outside the gene matches: 12. In germline, CDR1 is SGHVS, CDR2 FQNEAQ. The CDR3 here is CASSSPGDRWGNEQFF. The CDR3 region has the DNA TGTGCCAGCAGCTCCCCAGGGGACAGATGGGGCAATGAGCAGTTCTTC.

The chain uses TRBV2 and TRBJ1-4; D possibly corresponds to TRBD1 (6 bases). Looked up from germline, CDR1 is SNHLY and CDR2 is FYNNEI. The CDR3 is made up of 16 amino acids. Trimming removed 5 bases from V and 0 bases from J, with 13 bases in between. The CDR3 spells CASSPGTFATNEKLFF. For the CDR3, the DNA is TGTGCCAGCAGTCCCGGGACATTTGCAACTAATGAAAAACTGTTTTTT.